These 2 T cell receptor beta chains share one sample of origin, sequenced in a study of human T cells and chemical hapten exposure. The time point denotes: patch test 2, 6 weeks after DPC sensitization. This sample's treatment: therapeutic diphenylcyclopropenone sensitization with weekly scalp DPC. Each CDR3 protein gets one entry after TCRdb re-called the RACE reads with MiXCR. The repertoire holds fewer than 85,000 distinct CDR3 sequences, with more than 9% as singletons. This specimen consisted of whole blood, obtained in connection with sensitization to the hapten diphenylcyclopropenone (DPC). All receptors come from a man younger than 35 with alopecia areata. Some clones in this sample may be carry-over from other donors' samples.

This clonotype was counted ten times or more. CDR3 loop: CATSDGDRNEAFF. In DNA form, the CDR3 reads TGTGCCACCAGTGATGGGGACAGGAATGAAGCTTTCTTT. The V and J genes are TRBV24-1 and TRBJ1-1, with 8 positions matching TRBD1. The V and J ends lost 3 bases and 7 bases, in that order; junction bases with no gene match: 3. CDR1 is KGHDR and CDR2 is SFDVKD in the germline V gene. The CDR3 totals 13 residues.

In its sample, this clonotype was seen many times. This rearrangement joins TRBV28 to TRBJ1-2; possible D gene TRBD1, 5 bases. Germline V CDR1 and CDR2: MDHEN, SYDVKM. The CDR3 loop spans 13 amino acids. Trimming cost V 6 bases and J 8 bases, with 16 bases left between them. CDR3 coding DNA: TGTGCCAGCAGCCCGGGGGAGAGGGCAGGCTACACCTTC. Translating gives CASSPGERAGYTF.